This T cell receptor (beta chain) was captured in a study of metastatic and nonmetastatic thyroid tumors. Study-level background: Where malignant and benign thyroid patients were concerned, repertoires were compared across blood and tumor or nodule tissue.

This clone showed up just a few times. What it binds is not known. Patients had received no treatment of any kind before thyroid surgery. Per the original data handling: Built for papillary thyroid cancer, a distant-metastasis classifier drew on CDR3 differences across clinicopathological groups. TCRdb re-clonotyped the PCR reads via MiXCR. For this entry, the V and J calls and clone size follow TCRdb and not the study's own pipeline. Seen here are 15,000 to 20,000 clones, 15% to 19% observed once, and the top ten hold approximately 15%. General study findings and limits: Reportedly, malignant thyroid tumors had significantly higher TCR beta diversity than benign nodules, in blood and tumor.

J was trimmed by 5 bases and V by 2 bases; bases with no gene match: 16. The CDR3 runs to 18 residues. Germline loops: CDR1 MDHEN, CDR2 SYDVKM. The receptor was derived from a female donor with papillary thyroid cancer or a benign thyroid nodule (not recorded which). Some clones in this sample may be carry-over from other donors' samples. This chain uses TRBV28 with TRBJ1-2; 8 bases map to TRBD1. The sample was blood. CDR3 region: CASSLPRVVRQGSYGYTF. CDR3 nucleotide sequence: TGTGCCAGCAGTTTACCTCGAGTAGTGAGACAGGGGTCTTATGGCTACACCTTC.